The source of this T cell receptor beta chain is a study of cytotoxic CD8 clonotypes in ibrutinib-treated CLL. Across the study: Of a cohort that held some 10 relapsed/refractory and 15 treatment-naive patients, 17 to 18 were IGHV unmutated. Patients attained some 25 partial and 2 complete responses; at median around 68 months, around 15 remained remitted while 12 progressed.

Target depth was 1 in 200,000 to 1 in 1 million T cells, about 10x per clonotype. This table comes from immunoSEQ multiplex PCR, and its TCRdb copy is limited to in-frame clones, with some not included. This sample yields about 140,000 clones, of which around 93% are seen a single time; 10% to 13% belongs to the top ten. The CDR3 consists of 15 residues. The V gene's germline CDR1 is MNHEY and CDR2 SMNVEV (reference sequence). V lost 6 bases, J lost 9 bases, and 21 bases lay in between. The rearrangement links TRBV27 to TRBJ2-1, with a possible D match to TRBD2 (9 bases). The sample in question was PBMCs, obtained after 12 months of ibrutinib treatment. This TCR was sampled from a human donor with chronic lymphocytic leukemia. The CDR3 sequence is CASRAGTGSGGEQFF. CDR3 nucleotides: TGTGCCAGCAGGGCCGGGACAGGTAGCGGGGGTGAGCAGTTCTTC.